A selection of T cell receptor beta chains follows, all from one sample in a study of T cells after yellow fever vaccination. TCRdb analysed the 5' RACE reads with MiXCR anew, one entry per CDR3 protein. The table records 200,000 to 300,000 distinct CDR3 sequences, over 10% of them present only once. The input for sequencing was CD4+ T cells sorted from PBMCs, taken 45 days after the yellow fever booster vaccination. The receptors derive from a man aged 25-40 years who received the YFV17D yellow fever vaccine. Both conserved end residues are part of each CDR3. D genes are given only for firm matches. The size of a clone is reported for some rows only, either as once, few or many, or as a class for expanded clones.

V,J,D,size,CDR3,DNA
TRBV10-2,TRBJ2-2,NA,NA,CASSGQVRSTGELFF,TGCGCCAGCAGTGGACAGGTCCGGAGCACCGGGGAGCTGTTTTTT
TRBV5-5,TRBJ2-1,NA,many,CASTWDASYNEQFF,TGTGCCAGCACCTGGGATGCCTCCTACAATGAGCAGTTCTTC
TRBV12-3/TRBV12-4,TRBJ2-6,NA,many,CASTGQSGANVLTF,TGTGCCAGCACCGGACAGTCTGGGGCCAACGTCCTGACTTTC
TRBV5-1,TRBJ2-2,NA,few,CASAEQGGPGELFF,TGCGCCAGCGCGGAGCAGGGAGGACCCGGGGAGCTGTTTTTT
TRBV5-1,TRBJ2-5,NA,NA,CASSLLGFQETQYF,TGCGCCAGCAGCTTATTAGGGTTTCAAGAGACCCAGTACTTC
TRBV12-3/TRBV12-4,TRBJ2-5,NA,NA,CASSPLPGIQETQYF,TGTGCCAGCAGTCCCCTCCCGGGTATACAAGAGACCCAGTACTTC
TRBV6-5,TRBJ2-7,NA,NA,CASSSGTGRVWYEQYF,TGTGCCAGCAGTTCCGGCACCGGGAGAGTTTGGTACGAGCAGTACTTC
TRBV18,TRBJ2-7,TRBD2,NA,CASSPPSGSPYEQYF,TGTGCCAGCTCACCACCGAGCGGGAGTCCCTACGAGCAGTACTTC
TRBV5-6,TRBJ1-3,TRBD1,few,CASSQFGTAGNTIYF,TGTGCCAGCAGCCAATTCGGGACAGCTGGAAACACCATATATTTT
TRBV7-3,TRBJ2-1,NA,many,CASSPGSSYNEQFF,TGTGCCAGCAGCCCTGGTAGCTCCTACAATGAGCAGTTCTTC
TRBV24-1,TRBJ2-1,NA,NA,CATSDSGGGSYNEQLF,TGTGCCACCAGTGATTCAGGAGGGGGTTCCTACAATGAGCAGCTCTTC
TRBV6-5,TRBJ1-5,NA,few,CASSYTGQGGQPQHF,TGTGCCAGCAGTTATACGGGCCAGGGTGGCCAGCCCCAGCATTTT